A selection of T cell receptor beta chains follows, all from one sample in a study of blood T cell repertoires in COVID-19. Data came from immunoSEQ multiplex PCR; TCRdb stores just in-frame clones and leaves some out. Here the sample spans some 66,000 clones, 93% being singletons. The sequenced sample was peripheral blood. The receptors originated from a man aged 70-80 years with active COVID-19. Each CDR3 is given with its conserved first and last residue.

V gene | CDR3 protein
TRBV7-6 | CASSLVVRVAVNTGELFF
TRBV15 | CATSREGTALNEKLFF
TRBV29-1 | CSGTNRVGGELFF
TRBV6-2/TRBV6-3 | CASSPEDGTIGYTF
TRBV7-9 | CASSLGDIQETQYF
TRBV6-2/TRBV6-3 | CASSYSAGGHYLGDTQYF
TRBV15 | CATSRDIAGGFGTDTQYF
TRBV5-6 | CASSADRGFNEQFF
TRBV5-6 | CASSKTGGGFDTQYF
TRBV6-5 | CASSYPSSGGQETQYF
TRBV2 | CASSESLARVGQFF
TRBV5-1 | CASRPGTLRDNEQFF
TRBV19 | CASTKGQGDSPLHF
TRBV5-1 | CASSLAGQGWNTEAFF
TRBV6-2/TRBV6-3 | CASSYRTSGPYSSYNEQFF
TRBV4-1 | CASSQDSGGSNQPQHF
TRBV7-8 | CASSEGQGSHNEQFF
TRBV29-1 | CSVRDIPYEQYF
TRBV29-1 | CSVGQGLNQPQHF
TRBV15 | CATSRDRTSGGFSYNEQFF
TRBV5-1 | CASSVGQGLETQYF
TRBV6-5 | CASKTGLAGSGQFF
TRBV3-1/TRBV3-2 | CASSQVTGGGGNTIYF
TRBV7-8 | CASSLVGGRDYGYTF
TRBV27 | CASSLATSGSYEQYF
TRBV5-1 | CASSLSPGQGNTIYF
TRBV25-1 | CASSGIGGTGDYEQYF
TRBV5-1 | CASSRTLDGYTF
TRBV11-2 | CASAGQYQETQYF
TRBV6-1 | CASSDPRGRYTGELFF
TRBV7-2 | CASSSLFGAQETQYF
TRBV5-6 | CASSVRDRRFSGANVLTF
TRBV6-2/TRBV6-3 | CASSYRDRGRLETQYF